The 25 T cell receptor beta chains reported below all come from one sample, sequenced in a study of cytomegalovirus exposure and HLA in healthy donors. Vbeta (60) and Jbeta (13) primers were used in the PCR. Using immunoSEQ multiplex PCR, the repertoire was profiled, and TCRdb retains in-frame clones only, with some absent. This sample's table reports some 140,000 clones. Sequences were obtained from PBMCs. The source of these receptors is a woman in her forties in good health and CMV-seronegative.

The CDR3 sequence is CASSRSDTQYF. The DNA of the CDR3 is TGTGCCAGCAGTCGGTCAGATACGCAGTATTTT. The J gene is TRBJ2-3, the V gene TRBV27; no clear D. V lost 5 bases and J 4 bases, leaving 4 bases between the germline ends. This CDR3 comprises 11 residues. The germline CDR1 and CDR2 sequences are MNHEY and SMNVEV (reference sequence).

The V call is TRBV6-1, the J call TRBJ1-5; no reliable D call. V lost 4 bases and J lost 1, with 14 bases in between. CDR3 length equals 16 residues. In germline, CDR1 is MNHNS, CDR2 SASEGT. In DNA, the CDR3 is TGTGCCAGCAGTGTGACCGCGGTTTCAAGCAATCAGCCCCAGCATTTT. This codes for CASSVTAVSSNQPQHF.

This chain links TRBV18 with TRBJ1-2, with 9 bases fitting TRBD1. The J segment lost 4 bases and the V segment lost 3 bases, leaving 6 bases of the junction unmatched. Germline V CDR1 and CDR2: KGHSH, LQKENI. CDR3 length: 15 amino acids. CDR3 sequence reads: CASSPTGQGIYGYTF. In DNA, the CDR3 is TGTGCCAGCTCACCTACGGGACAGGGAATCTATGGCTACACCTTC.

The chain links TRBV30 to TRBJ2-2; D is perhaps TRBD1 (5 bases). CDR1 is GTSNPN and CDR2 is SVGIG in the germline V gene (reference sequence). This CDR3 spans 14 amino acids. V lost 0 bases, J lost 6 bases, and 11 bases lay in between. The CDR3 bases are TGTGCCTGGAGTGTACTGAAAGGGGCCGGGGAGCTGTTTTTT. Translation: CAWSVLKGAGELFF.

The chain uses TRBV7-9 and TRBJ2-7; D is ambiguous. Trimming removed 2 bases at V and 3 bases at J, with 8 bases between. Looked up from germline, CDR1 is SEHNR and CDR2 is FQNEAQ (reference sequence). This CDR3 comprises 13 residues. CDR3 DNA: TGTGCCAGCAGCTTACCATCGGGCTACGAGCAGTACTTC. Amino acids: CASSLPSGYEQYF. Supplemented by reference TRBV7-9 and TRBJ2-7, the full variable domain reads DTGVSQNPRHKITKRGQNVTFRCDPISEHNRLYWYRQTLGQGPEFLTYFQNEAQLEKSRLLSDRFSAERPKGSFSTLEIQRTEQGDSAMYLCASSLPSGYEQYFGPGTRLTVT.

The chain has TRBV9 and TRBJ2-1; 9 positions match TRBD1. The germline V gene has CDR1 SGDLS and CDR2 YYNGEE. The CDR3 has 15 residues. J was trimmed by 8 bases and V by 4 bases; bases with no gene match: 10. In nucleotides, the CDR3 is TGTGCCAGCAGCCGCCAGGGACAGGGTATCGATGAGCAGTTCTTC. It codes for CASSRQGQGIDEQFF. Full variable domain (rest looked up from reference TRBV9 and TRBJ2-1): DSGVTQTPKHLITATGQRVTLRCSPRSGDLSVYWYQQSLDQGLQFLIQYYNGEERAKGNILERFSAQQFPDLHSELNLSSLELGDSALYFCASSRQGQGIDEQFFGPGTRLTVL.

This chain joins TRBV5-1 and TRBJ2-3; 7 bases line up with TRBD1. J was trimmed by 1 base and V by 5 bases; bases with no gene match: 7. This CDR3 comprises 15 residues. Germline V gene lookup returns CDR1 SGHRS and CDR2 YFSETQ. CDR3 sequence: CASRRTGVGTDTQYF. CDR3 DNA: TGCGCCAGCAGACGAACAGGGGTAGGCACAGATACGCAGTATTTT.

The chain links TRBV6-1 to TRBJ1-2; TRBD1 might be the D (6 bases). Germline CDR1 is MNHNS and CDR2 is SASEGT. V lost 6 bases and J lost 7, with 12 bases in between. The CDR3 spans 12 residues. The CDR3 sequence is CASSSPTGGYTF. The CDR3 DNA sequence: TGTGCCAGCAGCAGCCCGACAGGTGGCTACACCTTC.

V and J are TRBV15 and TRBJ1-2; TRBD1 agrees at 9 bases. CDR1 is LNHNV, CDR2 YYDKDF, per germline (reference sequence). V shed 3 bases, J shed 4 bases, and the junction held 12 bases outside the gene matches. The CDR3 sequence is 17 residues long. In DNA form, the CDR3 reads TGTGCCACCAGCAGTCCACAGGGGGCAATAAAAGGCTATGGCTACACCTTC. It specifies CATSSPQGAIKGYGYTF.

V gene TRBV5-4 combines with J gene TRBJ2-2; 9 nucleotides match TRBD2. V lost 1 base, J lost 0 bases, and 4 bases stayed unmatched. The CDR3 contains 17 residues. CDR1 and CDR2 (germline): SGHNT, YYREEE (reference sequence). CDR3 region: CASSLSSGGTNTGELFF. The CDR3 nucleotides read TGTGCCAGCAGCTTGAGTAGCGGGGGAACGAACACCGGGGAGCTGTTTTTT.

This chain links TRBV7-8 with TRBJ1-5; the match to TRBD1 covers 8 bases. Germline V lookup: CDR1 SGHVS, CDR2 FQNEAQ. This CDR3 contains 15 residues. The V segment lost 5 bases and the J segment 3 bases; nucleotides outside the gene matches: 6. CDR3 protein: CASSRGTGDNQPQHF. CDR3 coding DNA: TGTGCCAGCAGCCGCGGGACAGGTGACAATCAGCCCCAGCATTTT.

The chain couples TRBV5-1 to TRBJ1-2, with TRBD1 matching 9 bases. V dropped 4 bases and J dropped 4; count of bases not matched to a gene: 5. This CDR3 comprises 14 residues. The V gene's germline CDR1 is SGHRS and CDR2 YFSETQ. This CDR3 reads CASSAGTGPYGYTF. CDR3 bases: TGCGCCAGCAGCGCCGGGACAGGGCCCTATGGCTACACCTTC.

This chain connects TRBV6-5 to TRBJ1-2, with no clear D. Germline loops: CDR1 MNHEY, CDR2 SVGAGI. The CDR3 totals 13 residues. Deletions cut 2 bases from V and 8 bases from J, with 12 bases between. In DNA, the CDR3 is TGTGCCAGCAGTTACACGACAACAGCAGGCTACACCTTC. It codes for CASSYTTTAGYTF.

This sequence joins TRBV7-2 and TRBJ1-1; no reliable D call. Trimming removed 5 bases from V and 1 base from J, with 8 bases in between. The CDR3 runs to 13 residues. Germline V gives CDR1 SGHTA, CDR2 FQGNSA. In DNA form, the CDR3 reads TGTGCCAGCAGCGTACAACCGAACACTGAAGCTTTCTTT. Its translation: CASSVQPNTEAFF.

This rearrangement joins TRBV6-5 to TRBJ1-5, with 9 bases fitting TRBD1. CDR1 is MNHEY and CDR2 is SVGAGI in the germline V gene. V trimming: 6 bases; J trimming: 1 base; junction bases outside the gene matches: 4. The CDR3 covers 15 residues. The CDR3: CASRTGTGSNQPQHF. The CDR3 DNA is TGTGCCAGCAGGACCGGGACAGGGAGCAATCAGCCCCAGCATTTT.

On this clone itself: The junction and the germline gene differ at one end; a read error may be behind it. V is TRBV6-1 and J is TRBJ1-1, with TRBD1 matching 10 bases. In germline, CDR1 is MNHNS, CDR2 SASEGT. The length of the CDR3 is 18 residues. The CDR3: CASREDRTGGFPSTEAFF. The CDR3 region has the DNA TGTGCCAGCAGGGAAGATCGGACAGGGGGGTTCCCGAGCACTGAAGCTTTCTTT.

J is TRBJ1-4 and V is TRBV19; 7 nucleotides line up with TRBD1. V trimming: 5 bases; J trimming: 5 bases; junction bases outside the gene matches: 8. The germline V gene has CDR1 LNHDA and CDR2 SQIVND (reference sequence). This CDR3 is built from 15 residues. Here the CDR3 DNA reads TGTGCCAGTAGTCTCTACAGGGGAAGAAATGAAAAACTGTTTTTT. It is translated as CASSLYRGRNEKLFF. Full variable domain (outside the CDR3, taken from reference TRBV19 and TRBJ1-4): DGGITQSPKYLFRKEGQNVTLSCEQNLNHDAMYWYRQDPGQGLRLIYYSQIVNDFQKGDIAEGYSVSREKKESFPLTVTSAQKNPTAFYLCASSLYRGRNEKLFFGSGTQLSVL.

The chain is built from TRBV7-3 and TRBJ2-3; D gene uncertain. The CDR3 is 13 residues long. Trimming removed 4 bases at V and 4 bases at J, with 9 bases between. Germline assignment: CDR1 SGHTA and CDR2 FQGTGA. Written as DNA, the CDR3 is TGTGCCAGCAGCTCGGTGATGGCAGATACGCAGTATTTT. Protein product: CASSSVMADTQYF.

With respect to this clone: This sample also contains other DNA sequences that code for the same CDR3. The rearrangement uses TRBV7-2 and TRBJ2-3; TRBD2 agrees at 14 bases. V trimming: 5 bases; J trimming: 2 bases; junction bases outside the gene matches: 3. This CDR3 is 16 amino acids long. Germline V lookup: CDR1 SGHTA, CDR2 FQGNSA. The CDR3: CASSPGLAGATDTQYF. Here the CDR3 DNA reads TGTGCCAGCAGCCCGGGACTAGCGGGGGCCACAGATACGCAGTATTTT.

The genes are TRBV9 and TRBJ1-1, with TRBD1 as a possible D gene (6 bases). The CDR3 loop spans 15 amino acids. Germline-derived CDR1 and CDR2 are SGDLS and YYNGEE. Trimming removed 0 bases from V and 4 bases from J, with 13 bases in between. CDR3 residues: CASSVGGGPSTEAFF. DNA for the CDR3: TGTGCCAGCAGCGTAGGAGGGGGTCCGAGCACTGAAGCTTTCTTT.

The chain combines TRBV7-3 with TRBJ2-7, with D possibly being TRBD1 (5 bases). V was pared by 2 bases and J by 3 bases, with 8 bases between. Germline CDR1 reads SGHTA; CDR2 reads FQGTGA. This CDR3 has 13 amino acids. The CDR3 here is CASSLSGLYEQYV. DNA of the CDR3: TGTGCCAGCAGCTTATCAGGGCTCTACGAGCAGTACGTC.

The gene calls are TRBV7-3 and TRBJ2-5; 9 bases are a match to TRBD2. Trimming at V came to 5 bases and at J to 1 base, leaving 11 bases not matched to a gene. The CDR3 consists of 17 residues. CDR1 and CDR2 (germline): SGHTA, FQGTGA. In DNA, the CDR3 is TGTGCCAGCAGCGTGGGCGGGCTAGCGGGGCCCCAAGAGACCCAGTACTTC. Translation: CASSVGGLAGPQETQYF.

The rearrangement uses TRBV2 and TRBJ1-4; D is unclear. Germline CDR1 reads SNHLY; CDR2 reads FYNNEI. The CDR3 is 15 amino acids. The ends were cut back, 5 bases at V and 5 bases at J, with 15 bases in the middle. The CDR3 region has the DNA TGTGCCAGCAGTAGTACGGGAGTTTCGAATGAAAAACTGTTTTTT. Translation: CASSSTGVSNEKLFF. Full variable domain (rest looked up from reference TRBV2 and TRBJ1-4): EPEVTQTPSHQVTQMGQEVILRCVPISNHLYFYWYRQILGQKVEFLVSFYNNEISEKSEIFDDQFSVERPDGSNFTLKIRSTKLEDSAMYFCASSSTGVSNEKLFFGSGTQLSVL.

The V call is TRBV27, the J call TRBJ2-3; TRBD2 is a possible D gene (5 bases). V lost 4 bases to trimming and J lost 2 bases, with 19 bases between them. This CDR3 comprises 17 residues. The germline gives CDR1 MNHEY, CDR2 SMNVEV (reference sequence). The CDR3 here is CASSSRFGLENTDTQYF. The CDR3 nucleotides read TGTGCCAGCAGTTCACGTTTCGGACTGGAGAACACAGATACGCAGTATTTT.

CDR3: CASSLGEPYSSDTQYF. CDR3 DNA sequence: TGTGCCAGCAGCTTAGGGGAGCCCTATTCCTCTGATACGCAGTATTTT. The chain recombines TRBV7-6 with TRBJ2-3; tentative D call: TRBD2 (5 bases). The CDR3 is 16 residues long. Deletions cut 1 base from V and 6 bases from J, with 17 bases between. CDR1 is SGHVS and CDR2 is FNYEAQ in the germline V gene.